The rows below give T cell receptor beta chains drawn from one sample of a study of blood T cell repertoires in COVID-19. Sequenced by immunoSEQ multiplex PCR; TCRdb stores in-frame clones only, minus some. The repertoire holds about 270,000 clones, over 75% seen once, with 0.8% to 1% in the top ten. Sequencing input: PBMCs or T cells enriched from blood (not recorded which). The receptors were sampled from a woman in her twenties or thirties who had recovered from COVID-19. The CDR3 runs from the conserved cysteine through the conserved F or W.

length	V	CDR3
16	TRBV28	CASRSHGGINTGELFF
17	TRBV21-1	CASSKRPGQNTADTQYF
13	TRBV2	CASQRGSNEKLFF
19	TRBV5-1	CASSPRQGSRSGRENIQYF
16	TRBV11-3	CASSLVTAGPTGELFF
13	TRBV19	CASLGDHNEKLFF
14	TRBV3-1/TRBV3-2	CASSQDGPTGELFF
15	TRBV7-6	CASSLADRINQPQHF
13	TRBV9	CASSRTGANVLTF
14	TRBV9	CASSVGGAGGKLFF
15	TRBV4-2	CASSQGASGEFTQYF
13	TRBV12-3/TRBV12-4	CASSYSWGGWLFF
19	TRBV5-1	CASSLAGINQASSYNEQFF
15	TRBV27	CASSSGQGVGQPQHF
15	TRBV5-4	CASTLTGTSHNEQFF
15	TRBV7-6	CASSLARGLTDTQYF
15	TRBV9	CASSVDDRVVGKLFF
14	TRBV11-3	CASSLWRSNQPQHF
13	TRBV3-1/TRBV3-2	CASSQLGPYEQYF
15	TRBV27	CASSGYRVGPTEAFF
15	TRBV5-1	CASRELSSFNEKLFF
13	TRBV2	CASSRDFNYGYTF
17	TRBV15	CATSREGTGGAGQPQHF
15	TRBV27	CASTQLWGSNYGYTF
14	TRBV7-9	CASSLYGGADTQYF
15	TRBV4-1	CASSRLTLMNTEAFF
16	TRBV5-1	CASSLTSGSVTDTQYF
15	TRBV9	CASSVRDGVEAPLHF
11	TRBV24-1	CATSDPYGYTF
13	TRBV7-2	CASSQQGYTEAFF
13	TRBV4-1	CASSTTEQETQYF
17	TRBV6-6	CASSPPGQGRSGNTIYF
13	TRBV27	CASSLDRFYGYTF
12	TRBV3-1/TRBV3-2	CASSQDPPRAFF
14	TRBV11-3	CASSAGTGTDTQYF
16	TRBV28	CASSLLAGLARETQYF
13	TRBV4-1	CASSQGLADTQYF
16	TRBV5-1	CASSLVYRGANTEAFF
17	TRBV18	CASSPSQLAGTNNEHFF
15	TRBV7-9	CASSLAASGSYEQYF
17	TRBV4-1	CASSQEGDGRGNNEQFF
16	TRBV28	CASGGQGEVGYNEQFF
18	TRBV5-1	CASSFFPSSGSHTGELFF
14	TRBV15	CATSNYSGRPLKFF
14	TRBV6-5	CASSLAGTPDTQYF
15	TRBV4-1	CASSPNSGSGETQYF
11	TRBV10-3	CAISETDEQYF
16	TRBV5-1	CASSLALGQGGNIQYF
15	TRBV6-5	CASIRGPGEHTEAFF